What follows are 13 T cell receptor beta chains derived from one specimen sequenced in a study of regulatory T cells in long-lasting Graves disease. Building the TCR beta libraries relied on iRepertoire HTBI primers, and CDR3 regions underwent Arm-PCR. TCRdb re-called the multiplex PCR reads through MiXCR, storing one row per CDR3 protein. This repertoire shows 520,000 or so distinct CDR3 sequences, 12% found once; its top ten account for roughly 8.9%. Time point noted: newly diagnosed GD, antithyroid drugs for less than 3 months. Generation of the TCR library employed RNA extracted from PBMCs. Another study also made use of these data, one on T cells in Graves' hyperthyroidism and ophthalmopathy.

Sample: peripheral blood mononuclear cells (PBMCs), taken at new diagnosis, from a patient treated with antithyroid drugs. The receptor source for this set is a young woman with Graves disease.

This clonotype was counted a few times. The chain combines TRBV6-5 with TRBJ2-1; no definite D call. The V gene lost 4 bases and the J gene lost 0 bases, with 10 bases spanning the gap. The CDR3 covers 15 residues. Germline V gives CDR1 MNHEY, CDR2 SVGAGI. The CDR3 is CASSSGWDSYNEQFF. CDR3 nucleotides: TGTGCCAGCAGTTCCGGTTGGGACTCCTACAATGAGCAGTTCTTC.

This chain uses TRBV18 with TRBJ2-5; 9 bases are shared with TRBD2. CDR1 and CDR2 (germline): KGHSH, LQKENI. The CDR3 runs to 15 residues. The J segment lost 2 bases and the V segment lost 2 bases, leaving 3 bases of the junction unmatched. CDR3 nucleotides: TGTGCCAGCTCACCATCTCTAGCGGGACAAGAGACCCAGTACTTC. It encodes CASSPSLAGQETQYF.

The gene calls are TRBV6-2 or TRBV6-3 and TRBJ1-5; D might be TRBD1 (5 bases). The CDR3 has 15 amino acids. V was clipped by 2 bases and J by 0 bases, with 8 bases between them. The germline V gene encodes CDR1 MNHEY and CDR2 SVGEGT. CDR3 DNA: TGTGCCAGCAGTTACGGGGGGTCTAGCAATCAGCCCCAGCATTTT. Protein product: CASSYGGSSNQPQHF.

This clonotype showed up many times. The rearrangement joins TRBV20-1 to TRBJ1-5, with D uncertain. CDR1 DFQATT and CDR2 SNEGSKA come from the germline V gene (reference sequence). This CDR3 spans 12 amino acids. Trimming cost V 3 bases and J 4 bases, with 7 bases left between them. CDR3 region: CSARIGNQPQHF. Here the CDR3 DNA reads TGCAGTGCTAGGATCGGGAATCAGCCCCAGCATTTT.

This clonotype was detected ten times or more. The chain joins TRBV6-2 or TRBV6-3 to TRBJ1-1, with D perhaps matching TRBD1 (5 bases). Looked up from germline, CDR1 is MNHEY and CDR2 is SVGEGT. There are 15 residues in the CDR3. The V end lost 2 bases, the J end lost 4 bases, and 14 bases lay between the germline ends. The CDR3 nucleotides read TGTGCCAGCAGTTACCGCCGGGACGGGAGCACTGAAGCTTTCTTT. As protein: CASSYRRDGSTEAFF.

This clonotype was detected many times. The chain has TRBV2 and TRBJ2-7, with D perhaps matching TRBD2 (6 bases). V was clipped by 3 bases and J by 0 bases, with 12 bases between them. This CDR3 is built from 15 residues. Germline values: CDR1 SNHLY, CDR2 FYNNEI. CDR3 protein: CASSDQASVSYEQYF. DNA for the CDR3: TGTGCCAGCAGTGACCAGGCTAGCGTCTCCTACGAGCAGTACTTC.

This clonotype was seen many times. The chain couples TRBV5-1 to TRBJ1-1; D is possibly TRBD1 (6 bases). V was shortened by 0 bases and J by 6 bases, with 18 bases between the two germline ends. The CDR3 is 16 residues long. Germline values: CDR1 SGHRS, CDR2 YFSETQ. CDR3 in amino acids: CASSLARGGFSAEAFF. CDR3 DNA: TGCGCCAGCAGCTTGGCCAGGGGAGGATTTTCCGCTGAAGCTTTCTTT. The whole variable domain, filled in from reference TRBV5-1 and TRBJ1-1, reads KAGVTQTPRYLIKTRGQQVTLSCSPISGHRSVSWYQQTPGQGLQFLFEYFSETQRNKGNFPGRFSGRQFSNSRSEMNVSTLELGDSALYLCASSLARGGFSAEAFFGQGTRLTVV.

Ten or more counts support this clonotype. V usage is TRBV24-1 and J usage is TRBJ2-3; no clear D gene. The ends were cut back, 6 bases at V and 3 bases at J, with 6 bases in the middle. The CDR3 consists of 12 residues. Germline values: CDR1 KGHDR, CDR2 SFDVKD. The CDR3 coding sequence is TGTGCCACCAGTCGCTCGACAGATACGCAGTATTTT. Translating it yields CATSRSTDTQYF.

At least ten counts were recorded for this clonotype. V gene TRBV13 combines with J gene TRBJ1-1, with a tentative D call TRBD1 (5 bases). Germline V CDR1 and CDR2: PRHDT, FYEKMQ (reference sequence). V was clipped by 0 bases and J by 5 bases, with 13 bases between them. The CDR3 covers 15 residues. CDR3 nucleotides: TGTGCCAGCAGCTTAGGCACAGGACCTATTACTGAAGCTTTCTTT. It translates to CASSLGTGPITEAFF.

Of note for this clonotype: A far larger clone is off by one base, so a read error is likely. The V call is TRBV2, the J call TRBJ2-1; D gene ambiguous. The CDR3 has 16 residues. Per the germline V gene, CDR1 is SNHLY and CDR2 is FYNNEI. Trimming removed 3 bases at V and 10 bases at J, with 22 bases between. CDR3 DNA sequence: TGTGCCAGCAGTGACCCTAGGGTCGAGAGCTCCTACGAGCAGTTCTTC. It encodes CASSDPRVESSYEQFF.

At least ten counts were recorded for this clonotype. J is TRBJ1-1 and V is TRBV28; D unclear. Trimming took 6 bases from V and 1 from J, leaving 12 bases between them. The CDR3 covers 14 residues. Per germline, CDR1 MDHEN and CDR2 SYDVKM. CDR3 region: CASRKKLRNTEAFF. Written as DNA, the CDR3 is TGTGCCAGCAGGAAAAAACTACGGAACACTGAAGCTTTCTTT.

This clonotype has a handful of counts. This chain uses TRBV6-2 or TRBV6-3 with TRBJ2-3, with 7 bases fitting TRBD1. This CDR3 is built from 16 residues. With 9 bases clipped from V and 0 bases from J, the junction kept 12 bases outside the gene matches. Germline V gene lookup returns CDR1 MNHEY and CDR2 SVGEGT. The CDR3 loop reads CASRPDRAGSTDTQYF. In DNA, the CDR3 is TGTGCCAGTCGACCAGACAGGGCCGGGAGCACAGATACGCAGTATTTT.

This clonotype showed up many times. The gene calls are TRBV20-1 and TRBJ1-1, with unresolved D. Looked up from germline, CDR1 is DFQATT and CDR2 is SNEGSKA (reference sequence). Trimming removed 2 bases from V and 4 bases from J, with 11 bases in between. This CDR3 region has 13 residues. The CDR3 loop is CSARILGGTEAFF. The CDR3 nucleotides are TGCAGTGCTAGAATTTTAGGAGGCACTGAAGCTTTCTTT.